Following are 10 T cell receptor beta chains from one sample sequenced in a study of blood T cell repertoires in COVID-19. The data were produced by immunoSEQ multiplex PCR, yet TCRdb's version contains in-frame clones alone and is incomplete. This table holds a few hundred thousand clones, approximately 90% found once. Source material: PBMCs or T cells enriched from blood (not recorded which). The receptors were sampled from a woman younger than 35 who had recovered from COVID-19.

The V and J genes are TRBV7-9 and TRBJ2-1; maybe TRBD2 (5 bases). Between the trimmed V and J ends, which lost 2 bases and 7 bases, there was a span of 15 bases. CDR1 and CDR2 (germline): SEHNR, FQNEAQ (reference sequence). This CDR3 spans 15 amino acids. This chain's CDR3 is CASSLLAPMVNEQFF. The CDR3 DNA sequence: TGTGCCAGCAGCTTACTAGCCCCTATGGTGAATGAGCAGTTCTTC.

On this clone: This sample also contains other DNA sequences that code for the same CDR3. The V call is TRBV28, the J call TRBJ1-6; D not resolved. V was cut by 8 bases and J by 5 bases, with 10 bases left in between. The CDR3 has 13 residues. Looked up from germline, CDR1 is MDHEN and CDR2 is SYDVKM. The CDR3 reads CASRTGNNSPLHF. The DNA of the CDR3 is TGTGCCAGCCGGACGGGGAATAATTCACCCCTCCACTTT. The full variable domain, with the rest looked up from reference TRBV28 and TRBJ1-6, is DVKVTQSSRYLVKRTGEKVFLECVQDMDHENMFWYRQDPGLGLRLIYFSYDVKMKEKGDIPEGYSVSREKKERFSLILESASTNQTSMYLCASRTGNNSPLHFGNGTRLTVT.

J is TRBJ2-7 and V is TRBV7-2; D gene uncertain. The germline CDR1 and CDR2 sequences are SGHTA and FQGNSA. Trimming took 5 bases from V and 2 from J, leaving 13 bases between them. This CDR3 contains 14 residues. The DNA of the CDR3 is TGTGCCAGCAGCCGCGGTCCAGAGACCTACGAGCAGTACTTC. Its protein is CASSRGPETYEQYF.

The chain combines TRBV28 with TRBJ1-4; TRBD1 matches at 9 bases. The V and J ends lost 5 bases and 5 bases, in that order; junction bases with no gene match: 9. The germline V gene has CDR1 MDHEN and CDR2 SYDVKM. The CDR3 spans 16 residues. The CDR3 DNA reads TGTGCCAGCAGTCGCACCCCCGGACAGGGGAATGAAAAACTGTTTTTT. Amino acid sequence: CASSRTPGQGNEKLFF.

A remark on this clone: Other DNA sequences in the sample encode the same CDR3. The V call is TRBV30, the J call TRBJ1-2; a weak D match, TRBD1 (5 bases). CDR3 length: 12 amino acids. V gave up 1 base and J gave up 4 bases, with 7 bases separating them. Germline V gene data show CDR1 as GTSNPN and CDR2 as SVGIG (reference sequence). This chain's CDR3 is CAWSGQSYGYTF. In nucleotides, the CDR3 is TGTGCCTGGAGTGGACAGAGCTATGGCTACACCTTC.

The V gene is TRBV19, the J gene TRBJ1-2, with D uncertain. The length of the CDR3 is 14 residues. V was trimmed by 3 bases and J by 2 bases, leaving 10 bases between them. CDR1 and CDR2 from the germline V gene are LNHDA and SQIVND (reference sequence). CDR3 sequence (DNA): TGTGCCAGTAGTATTATCCGGGAGAACTATGGCTACACCTTC. Translated, it gives CASSIIRENYGYTF. Drawing the rest from reference TRBV19 and TRBJ1-2, the complete variable domain is DGGITQSPKYLFRKEGQNVTLSCEQNLNHDAMYWYRQDPGQGLRLIYYSQIVNDFQKGDIAEGYSVSREKKESFPLTVTSAQKNPTAFYLCASSIIRENYGYTFGSGTRLTVV.

The chain recombines TRBV6-5 with TRBJ1-1; 7 bases are shared with TRBD1. The CDR3 is 14 amino acids. V lost 6 bases, J lost 1 base, and 5 bases stayed unmatched. Per the germline V gene, CDR1 is MNHEY and CDR2 is SVGAGI. The DNA for the CDR3 is TGTGCCAGCAGCCGGGGACAGACGAACACTGAAGCTTTCTTT. It codes for CASSRGQTNTEAFF.

The CDR3 here is CASSGAAGGLYYEQYF. The CDR3 bases are TGTGCCAGCAGTGGGGCAGCGGGGGGGCTTTACTACGAGCAGTACTTC. The genes are TRBV25-1 and TRBJ2-7; 10 nucleotides align to TRBD2. V shed 4 bases and J 3 bases; nucleotides not matched to a gene: 9. The CDR3 consists of 16 residues. Germline CDR1 MGHDK, CDR2 SYGVNS.

The chain joins TRBV18 to TRBJ1-3; 9 positions agree with TRBD1. The CDR3 runs 15 residues. The trim removed 3 bases at V and 6 bases at J, leaving 6 bases unmatched. Germline V CDR1 and CDR2: KGHSH, LQKENI. CDR3 sequence (DNA): TGTGCCAGCTCACCCCGGGACAGGGAAGCAAACACCATATATTTT. Protein product: CASSPRDREANTIYF.

The V and J genes are TRBV19 and TRBJ2-7, with 9 bases that match TRBD1. The V gene end was trimmed by 3 bases and the J gene end by 5 bases; junction bases not matched to a gene: 8. Germline V gives CDR1 LNHDA, CDR2 SQIVND (reference sequence). The length of the CDR3 is 15 residues. As DNA, the CDR3 is TGTGCCAGTAGTATCGCGGGACAGGGTTTCGACGAGCAGTACTTC. The encoded protein is CASSIAGQGFDEQYF.